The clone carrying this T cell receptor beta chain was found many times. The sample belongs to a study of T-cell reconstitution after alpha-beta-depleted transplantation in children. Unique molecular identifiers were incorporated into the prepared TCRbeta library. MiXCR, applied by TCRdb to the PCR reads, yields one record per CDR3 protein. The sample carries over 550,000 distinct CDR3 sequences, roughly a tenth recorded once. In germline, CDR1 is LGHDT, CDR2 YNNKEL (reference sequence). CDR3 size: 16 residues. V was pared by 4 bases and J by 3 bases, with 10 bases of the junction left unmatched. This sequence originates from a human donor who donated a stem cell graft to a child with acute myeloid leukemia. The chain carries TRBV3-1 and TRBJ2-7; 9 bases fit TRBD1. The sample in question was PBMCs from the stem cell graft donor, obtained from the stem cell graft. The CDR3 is CASSRQTGTGFYEQYF. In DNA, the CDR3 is TGTGCCAGCAGCCGACAGACCGGGACAGGGTTCTACGAGCAGTACTTC.